These 25 T cell receptor beta chains came from one sample sequenced in a study of blood T cell repertoires in COVID-19. Sequenced by immunoSEQ multiplex PCR; TCRdb stores in-frame clones only, minus some. The data contain hundreds of thousands of clones, around 84% of them singletons. Sequencing was performed on peripheral blood. The receptors here all came from a man aged 25-45 years with active or convalescent COVID-19.

V and J are TRBV5-1 and TRBJ2-1, with 7 bases fitting TRBD2. Trimming took 1 base from V and 1 from J; bases not matched to a gene: 11. The CDR3 runs 18 residues. Germline V gives CDR1 SGHRS, CDR2 YFSETQ. CDR3 sequence: CASSLWASGQPSYNEQFF. CDR3 nucleotides: TGCGCCAGCAGCTTGTGGGCTAGCGGTCAACCATCCTACAATGAGCAGTTCTTC. Complete variable domain (other parts from reference TRBV5-1 and TRBJ2-1): KAGVTQTPRYLIKTRGQQVTLSCSPISGHRSVSWYQQTPGQGLQFLFEYFSETQRNKGNFPGRFSGRQFSNSRSEMNVSTLELGDSALYLCASSLWASGQPSYNEQFFGPGTRLTVL.

This sequence joins TRBV12-3 or TRBV12-4 and TRBJ1-2; TRBD1 agrees at 7 bases. Unmatched junction bases numbered 4, after V lost 1 base and J lost 8 bases. CDR3 length: 13 amino acids. CDR3 sequence reads: CASSLEGAEGYTF. The CDR3 region has the DNA TGTGCCAGCAGTTTAGAGGGGGCCGAAGGCTACACCTTC.

This chain links TRBV6-6 with TRBJ1-6; tentatively, D is TRBD1 (5 bases). Per the germline V gene, CDR1 is MNHNY and CDR2 is SVGAGI (reference sequence). There are 15 residues in the CDR3. The V end lost 6 bases, the J end lost 9 bases, and 18 bases lay between the germline ends. CDR3 protein: CASSSREIRVSPLHF. In DNA, the CDR3 is TGTGCCAGCAGCAGTCGCGAAATCAGGGTTTCACCCCTCCACTTT.

V usage is TRBV19 and J usage is TRBJ2-7; 8 positions match TRBD1. Germline V gene lookup returns CDR1 LNHDA and CDR2 SQIVND (reference sequence). This CDR3 has 14 residues. V lost 6 bases to trimming and J lost 0 bases; unmatched junction nucleotides: 4. CDR3 bases: TGTGCCAGTAGACGGACAGGGAACTCCTACGAGCAGTACTTC. Protein sequence: CASRRTGNSYEQYF.

In its sample, this clone was seen once. This sequence joins TRBV24-1 and TRBJ2-7; the match to TRBD2 covers 9 bases. Per the germline V gene, CDR1 is KGHDR and CDR2 is SFDVKD. This CDR3 comprises 17 residues. Trimming at V came to 9 bases and at J to 4 bases, leaving 18 bases not matched to a gene. The CDR3 protein is CATGSSGGPGGGYEQYF. CDR3 in DNA: TGTGCCACCGGGAGTAGCGGGGGCCCCGGGGGGGGGTACGAGCAGTACTTC.

This clone was counted a few times. This sequence joins TRBV28 and TRBJ1-1; possible D gene TRBD1, 6 bases. Looked up from germline, CDR1 is MDHEN and CDR2 is SYDVKM. CDR3 length equals 13 residues. The V end was cut by 6 bases, the J end by 2 bases, with 10 bases between. The CDR3 region is CASRPQGNTEAFF. CDR3 nucleotides: TGTGCCAGCAGGCCACAGGGAAACACTGAAGCTTTCTTT.

V and J are TRBV15 and TRBJ2-4, with TRBD1 matching over 8 bases. This CDR3 spans 15 amino acids. V was clipped by 3 bases and J by 6 bases; unmatched bases: 7. CDR1 is LNHNV, CDR2 YYDKDF, per germline (reference sequence). The CDR3 reads CATSRDTGTGNIQYF. CDR3 bases: TGTGCCACCAGCAGGGACACCGGGACAGGAAACATTCAGTACTTC.

The chain links TRBV11-2 to TRBJ2-7, with TRBD1 matching over 7 bases. The CDR3 has 13 amino acids. Germline trimming cut 1 base from V and 9 bases from J; bases unmatched to any gene: 6. The germline V gene has CDR1 SGHAT and CDR2 FQNNGV. The CDR3 DNA follows: TGTGCCAGCAGCTTAGTCCGCGACAGGGTGCAGTACTTC. It specifies CASSLVRDRVQYF.

This clone was seen a handful of times. V gene TRBV6-5 combines with J gene TRBJ1-2; 7 positions agree with TRBD1. CDR1 is MNHEY and CDR2 is SVGAGI in the germline V gene. The CDR3 is made up of 16 amino acids. J gave up 9 bases and V 4 bases, and 17 bases lay outside the gene matches. CDR3 coding DNA: TGTGCCAGCAGTTCCCGGGACAGCCAGTACGCTACGAGCTACACCTTC. Translating gives CASSSRDSQYATSYTF.

The V call is TRBV7-2, the J call TRBJ2-5; 10 positions match TRBD2. CDR1 SGHTA and CDR2 FQGNSA come from the germline V gene. Unmatched junction bases numbered 7, after V lost 4 bases and J lost 5 bases. The CDR3 runs to 15 residues. The CDR3 here is CASSSPLAGVETQYF. The CDR3, as DNA: TGTGCCAGCAGCTCCCCCCTAGCGGGGGTGGAGACCCAGTACTTC.

This sequence joins TRBV6-4 and TRBJ1-4; 11 nucleotides line up with TRBD1. This CDR3 spans 13 amino acids. Germline values: CDR1 MRHNA, CDR2 SNTAGT. After removal of 8 bases from V and 8 bases from J, the junction contained 4 bases not matched to a gene. In DNA, the CDR3 is TGTGCCAGCTCCCGGGACAGGGGGGAAAAACTGTTTTTT. It is translated as CASSRDRGEKLFF.

This chain connects TRBV5-6 to TRBJ2-7, with D hard to call. Germline V gene lookup returns CDR1 SGHDT and CDR2 YYEEEE. CDR3 length equals 12 residues. The V gene lost 1 base and the J gene lost 6 bases, with 8 bases spanning the gap. The CDR3 here is CASSLQVGEQYF. The CDR3 DNA is TGTGCCAGCAGCTTGCAGGTCGGCGAGCAGTACTTC. The variable domain in full, completed from reference TRBV5-6 and TRBJ2-7, reads DAGVTQSPTHLIKTRGQQVTLRCSPKSGHDTVSWYQQALGQGPQFIFQYYEEEERQRGNFPDRFSGHQFPNYSSELNVNALLLGDSALYLCASSLQVGEQYFGPGTRLTVT.

The V and J genes are TRBV14 and TRBJ1-3; D is unresolved. This CDR3 has 14 amino acids. Per the germline V gene, CDR1 is SGHDN and CDR2 is FVKESK. V was shortened by 3 bases and J by 4 bases, with 10 bases between the two germline ends. The CDR3 sequence: CASSQRALGNTIYF. The DNA for the CDR3 is TGTGCCAGCAGCCAGCGGGCCCTCGGAAACACCATATATTTT.

The chain links TRBV4-1 to TRBJ2-7; 9 nucleotides line up with TRBD1. V shed 3 bases and J 2 bases; nucleotides not matched to a gene: 2. The germline gives CDR1 MGHRA, CDR2 YSYEKL. This CDR3 spans 14 amino acids. In nucleotides, the CDR3 is TGCGCCAGCAGCCAGGACAGGGGACCCTACGAGCAGTACTTC. This encodes CASSQDRGPYEQYF.

The gene calls are TRBV2 and TRBJ1-3; 7 bases line up with TRBD1. Germline loops: CDR1 SNHLY, CDR2 FYNNEI. The CDR3 has 15 amino acids. V gave up 7 bases and J gave up 2 bases; unmatched junction bases: 8. CDR3 residues: CASKSQGMAGNTIYF. The CDR3 DNA reads as TGTGCCAGCAAATCACAGGGGATGGCTGGAAACACCATATATTTT.

The chain combines TRBV6-4 with TRBJ1-1, with TRBD1 identical over 9 bases. Germline trimming cut 4 bases from V and 10 bases from J; bases unmatched to any gene: 7. Germline assignment: CDR1 MRHNA and CDR2 SNTAGT. The CDR3 has 13 residues. The CDR3 nucleotides read TGTGCCAGCAGTGCTGGACAGGGGTTCCGAGCTTTCTTT. This gives the protein CASSAGQGFRAFF.

The rearrangement uses TRBV2 and TRBJ2-2; the match to TRBD1 covers 8 bases. V was clipped by 8 bases and J by 1 base; unmatched bases: 3. This CDR3 spans 14 amino acids. Germline CDR1 reads SNHLY; CDR2 reads FYNNEI. CDR3 bases: TGTGCCAGCGGGGGGACAGGGAACACCGGGGAGCTGTTTTTT. Translated: CASGGTGNTGELFF.

The chain recombines TRBV29-1 with TRBJ1-2, with TRBD1 as a possible D gene (6 bases). This CDR3 spans 14 amino acids. V lost 4 bases to trimming and J lost 2 bases, with 14 bases between them. The germline CDR1 and CDR2 sequences are SQVTM and ANQGSEA. As DNA, the CDR3 is TGCAGCGTTGTTTCTGGGACAAACAACTATGGCTACACCTTC. It codes for CSVVSGTNNYGYTF.

This clone has more than one count but fewer than ten. V gene TRBV4-2 combines with J gene TRBJ1-2, with a weak D call TRBD1 (5 bases). Germline CDR1 LGHNA, CDR2 YNFKEQ. There are 13 residues in the CDR3. Trimming took 8 bases from V and 1 from J, leaving 11 bases between them. The CDR3 spells CASGGTSNYGYTF. DNA of the CDR3: TGTGCCAGCGGCGGGACGAGTAACTATGGCTACACCTTC.

This clone was seen once. The rearrangement links TRBV7-3 to TRBJ2-5, with TRBD2 matching 8 bases. Trimming took 5 bases from V and 0 from J; bases not matched to a gene: 11. CDR1 is SGHTA, CDR2 FQGTGA, per germline. The CDR3 runs 17 residues. In DNA form, the CDR3 reads TGTGCCAGCAGCCCTGGGGTAGCGGGAAAGTACCAAGAGACCCAGTACTTC. It yields the protein CASSPGVAGKYQETQYF.

The V call is TRBV6-5, the J call TRBJ1-2; 7 bases agree with TRBD1. Per the germline V gene, CDR1 is MNHEY and CDR2 is SVGAGI. Trimming at V came to 5 bases and at J to 4 bases, leaving 4 bases not matched to a gene. CDR3 length: 13 residues. Written as DNA, the CDR3 is TGTGCCAGCAGTCGGGGGACAGCCTATGGCTACACCTTC. Its protein product is CASSRGTAYGYTF.

CDR3 DNA sequence: TGTGCCAGCTCACCCTCAGGGGATCAGCCCCAGCATTTT. Translated, it gives CASSPSGDQPQHF. The chain employs TRBV18 and TRBJ1-5; maybe TRBD1 (6 bases). Trimming removed 3 bases from V and 5 bases from J, with 8 bases in between. Germline values: CDR1 KGHSH, CDR2 LQKENI. This CDR3 spans 13 amino acids.

The chain carries TRBV27 and TRBJ2-7; the match to TRBD1 covers 12 bases. V lost 8 bases and J lost 5; bases outside the gene matches: 7. The CDR3 loop spans 14 amino acids. Germline V lookup: CDR1 MNHEY, CDR2 SMNVEV (reference sequence). This CDR3 reads CASSRDRGRNEQYF. The CDR3 nucleotides read TGTGCCAGCTCCCGGGACAGGGGGCGCAACGAGCAGTACTTC.

The J gene is TRBJ1-5, the V gene TRBV28; no reliable D call. Germline V lookup: CDR1 MDHEN, CDR2 SYDVKM. Trimming took off 7 bases at V and 0 bases at J, with 10 bases between the two ends. There are 14 residues in the CDR3. The CDR3 is CASIPFPSNQPQHF. CDR3 nucleotides: TGTGCCAGCATCCCTTTTCCTAGCAATCAGCCCCAGCATTTT. Full variable domain (rest looked up from reference TRBV28 and TRBJ1-5): DVKVTQSSRYLVKRTGEKVFLECVQDMDHENMFWYRQDPGLGLRLIYFSYDVKMKEKGDIPEGYSVSREKKERFSLILESASTNQTSMYLCASIPFPSNQPQHFGDGTRLSIL.

This clone is a singleton in its sample. The rearrangement links TRBV28 to TRBJ1-5, with TRBD1 matching over 8 bases. V was pared by 8 bases and J by 1 base, with 4 bases of the junction left unmatched. Germline lookup yields CDR1 MDHEN and CDR2 SYDVKM. The CDR3 has 14 amino acids. Here the CDR3 DNA reads TGTGCCAGCCTCAGGGGGCTGAGCAATCAGCCCCAGCATTTT. Its translation is CASLRGLSNQPQHF.